The sample holds many counts of the clone carrying this T cell receptor (beta chain). Germline CDR1 and CDR2: MGHRA and YSYEKL. Trimming took off 0 bases at V and 3 bases at J, with 9 bases between the two ends. The CDR3 extends over 15 amino acids. This record comes from a study of HIV-infected patients and healthy controls. Alpha and beta constant-region primers primed reverse transcription of around 500 ng RNA. Using multiplexing indices, alpha and beta chain libraries were generated apart by chain-specific third strand synthesis. A single record per CDR3 protein comes from TCRdb applying MiXCR to the 5' RACE reads. This table holds roughly 20,000 distinct CDR3 sequences, roughly 7.9% found once. Roughly three months, about 14 weeks, into antiretroviral therapy, follow-up blood was collected. Whole blood was used without fractionation, so all unsorted peripheral T cells were included.

The V gene is TRBV4-1, the J gene TRBJ1-5; no firm D call. This material consisted of blood, taken during antiretroviral therapy. The source of this sequence is an adult with HIV infection. The CDR3 loop is CASSQDNQINQPQHF. The DNA of the CDR3 is TGCGCCAGCAGCCAAGATAACCAGATCAATCAGCCCCAGCATTTT.